A single sample is the source of the 14 T cell receptor beta chains below, sequenced in a study of prognosis after radiotherapy for stage I lung cancer. TCR beta CDR3 was amplified from genomic DNA by two-round multiplex PCR. Each TRBV and TRBJ gene had its own primer in the first PCR round. MiXCR, run by TCRdb on the multiplex PCR reads, gives a single entry per CDR3 protein. The table records tens of thousands of distinct CDR3 sequences, around 27% of them present only once. Here the sequenced sample was PBMCs, taken before or after stereotactic body radiation therapy (not recorded which). Source of these receptors: a donor of 50 years or more with non-small cell lung cancer.

This clonotype has a count of ten or more. This chain joins TRBV3-1 and TRBJ1-1; D uncertain. CDR1 LGHDT and CDR2 YNNKEL come from the germline V gene (reference sequence). The CDR3 runs 13 residues. Trimming took off 2 bases at V and 1 base at J, with 5 bases between the two ends. The CDR3 DNA sequence: TGTGCCAGCAGCCAAAGGAGGAACACTGAAGCTTTCTTT. The encoded protein is CASSQRRNTEAFF.

This clonotype was picked up many times. This chain links TRBV7-2 with TRBJ1-2; a weak D match, TRBD1 (6 bases). Germline V lookup: CDR1 SGHTA, CDR2 FQGNSA. The CDR3 covers 16 residues. V shed 2 bases and J shed 4 bases, with 17 bases lying between them. The CDR3 DNA reads as TGTGCCAGCAGCTTAACTTCAGGGGCGAATGGCTATGGCTACACCTTC. As protein: CASSLTSGANGYGYTF.

This clonotype has only a few counts. This may stem from a read error, because a much larger clone lies one nucleotide away. The V gene is TRBV6-2 or TRBV6-3, the J gene TRBJ2-7; tentatively, D is TRBD1 (5 bases). Germline lookup yields CDR1 MNHEY and CDR2 SVGEGT. This CDR3 region has 15 residues. Trimming pared 6 bases from V and 1 base from J, leaving 16 bases between. Written as DNA, the CDR3 is TGTGCCAGCAGACAGACAAGGGGCCCATCCTACGAGCAGTACTTC. Translation gives CASRQTRGPSYEQYF.

This clonotype was counted ten times or more. The chain joins TRBV2 to TRBJ2-7; no clear D. The length of the CDR3 is 12 residues. V lost 7 bases to trimming and J lost 1 base, with 8 bases between them. Per germline, CDR1 SNHLY and CDR2 FYNNEI. CDR3 protein: CASNVNSYEQYF. The CDR3 DNA sequence: TGTGCCAGCAACGTAAATTCCTACGAGCAGTACTTC.

In the case of this clonotype: Since a much larger clone is just one base distant, this may be a read error. CDR3 DNA sequence: TGTGCCAGCTCACCTTCGACCGTTGGACAGGGTTCTTCACCCCTCCACTTT. It encodes CASSPSTVGQGSSPLHF. V is TRBV18 and J is TRBJ1-6, with 8 bases aligning to TRBD1. Germline V gene data show CDR1 as KGHSH and CDR2 as LQKENI. The ends lost 3 bases at V and 9 bases at J; junction bases unmatched: 13. This CDR3 has 17 residues.

This clonotype was observed many times. The chain combines TRBV5-1 with TRBJ2-1, with 7 bases lining up with TRBD2. Germline V gives CDR1 SGHRS, CDR2 YFSETQ. The junction had 11 bases not matched to a gene; V was cut back by 0 bases and J by 8 bases. The CDR3 consists of 16 residues. DNA of the CDR3: TGCGCCAGCAGCTTGGGGGGGGGACCCTCGGGCGATGAGCAGTTCTTC. Translating gives CASSLGGGPSGDEQFF.

This clonotype occurred many times. The chain links TRBV19 to TRBJ2-2; possibly TRBD1 for D (5 bases). V lost 0 bases to trimming and J lost 2 bases, with 10 bases between them. This CDR3 spans 16 amino acids. Germline V gene lookup returns CDR1 LNHDA and CDR2 SQIVND (reference sequence). CDR3 in amino acids: CASSIDLRGNTGELFF. The CDR3, as DNA: TGTGCCAGTAGTATAGATCTAAGGGGAAACACCGGGGAGCTGTTTTTT.

This clonotype was found many times. This sequence joins TRBV19 and TRBJ1-5, with unresolved D. Deletions cut 5 bases from V and 11 bases from J, with 16 bases between. Germline CDR1 LNHDA, CDR2 SQIVND (reference sequence). The CDR3 consists of 13 residues. Here the CDR3 DNA reads TGTGCCAGTAGTTTGGGAAGGGTCGGGTCCCAGCATTTT. Its translation: CASSLGRVGSQHF.

With respect to this clonotype: This likely reflects a read error, since a far larger clone is one base away. The rearrangement joins TRBV6-4 to TRBJ1-5; 7 nucleotides line up with TRBD1. CDR1 is MRHNA, CDR2 SNTAGT, per germline. V shed 5 bases, J shed 3 bases, and the junction held 10 bases outside the gene matches. This CDR3 contains 16 residues. The chain's CDR3 is CASSYPQGQVNQPQHF. In nucleotides, the CDR3 is TGTGCCAGCAGTTACCCTCAAGGACAGGTCAATCAGCCCCAGCATTTT.

This clonotype came up many times. J is TRBJ1-1 and V is TRBV5-4; D unresolved. Trimming took 0 bases from V and 3 from J, leaving 9 bases between them. The CDR3 is 14 residues long. Germline V gene sequence: CDR1 SGHNT, CDR2 YYREEE (reference sequence). CDR3 sequence: CASSLDQFDTEAFF. The DNA for the CDR3 is TGTGCCAGCAGCTTGGACCAGTTTGACACTGAAGCTTTCTTT.

This clonotype appeared a few times. This CDR3 is CASSSGTGEETQYF. CDR3 nucleotides: TGCGCCAGCAGTTCCGGGACAGGGGAAGAGACCCAGTACTTC. This chain joins TRBV5-1 and TRBJ2-5, with 10 bases aligning to TRBD1. This CDR3 has 14 amino acids. Trimming cost V 5 bases and J 3 bases; bases outside gene matches: 4. CDR1 is SGHRS and CDR2 is YFSETQ in the germline V gene.

This clonotype was counted at least ten times. The chain couples TRBV29-1 to TRBJ2-7, with TRBD1 as a possible D gene (6 bases). The V end lost 1 base, the J end lost 4 bases, and 11 bases lay between the germline ends. CDR1 is SQVTM, CDR2 ANQGSEA, per germline. CDR3 length: 13 amino acids. CDR3 sequence (DNA): TGCAGCGTTGAAGGAACAGGGATGTACGAGCAGTACTTC. Translation gives CSVEGTGMYEQYF.

About this clonotype itself: The germline gene is not matched at one end of the junction; a read error may be the cause. The V call is TRBV12-3 or TRBV12-4, the J call TRBJ2-2; D is ambiguous. CDR3 size: 14 residues. Written as DNA, the CDR3 is TGTGCCAGCAGCCCGGTGCAGAACACCGCGGAGCTGTTTTTT. Protein: CASSPVQNTAELFF.

As concerns this clonotype: One base away lies a much larger clone, so this may be a sequencing read error. The chain uses TRBV5-1 and TRBJ2-3; D is undetermined. Germline CDR1 and CDR2: SGHRS and YFSETQ. CDR3 length: 15 amino acids. Trimming took off 0 bases at V and 1 base at J, with 9 bases between the two ends. CDR3 in DNA: TGCGCCAGCAGCTTGGTGGGGTTGGGCACAGATACGCAGTATTTT. Its translation: CASSLVGLGTDTQYF.